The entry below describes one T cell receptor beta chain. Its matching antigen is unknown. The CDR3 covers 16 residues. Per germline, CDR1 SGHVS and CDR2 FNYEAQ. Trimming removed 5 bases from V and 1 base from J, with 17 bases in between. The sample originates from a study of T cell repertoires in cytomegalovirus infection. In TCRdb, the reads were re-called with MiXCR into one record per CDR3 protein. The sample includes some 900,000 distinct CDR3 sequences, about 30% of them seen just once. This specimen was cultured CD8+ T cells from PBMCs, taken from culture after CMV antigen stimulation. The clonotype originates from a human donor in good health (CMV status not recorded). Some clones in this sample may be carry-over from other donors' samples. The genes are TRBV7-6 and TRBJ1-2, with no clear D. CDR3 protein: CASSPPYRQDNYGYTF. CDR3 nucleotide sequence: TGTGCCAGCAGCCCCCCGTACCGGCAGGATAACTATGGCTACACCTTC.